These 2 T cell receptor beta chains came from one sample sequenced in a study of T cells in tuberculosis. After thawing and overnight rest, PBMC were stained with GMM-loaded CD1B tetramer, viability dye and anti-CD3 for sorting. C32 glucose monomycolate from Rhodococcus equi was loaded onto the CD1B tetramers. The protocol was immunoSEQ multiplex PCR, while the TCRdb copy is restricted to in-frame clones and leaves out a portion. Of 55,000 to 60,000 clones listed, 70% to 90% are singletons. Sequenced sample: CD1b-GMM tetramer-negative cells sorted from PBMCs. These receptors originate from an adult woman with latent tuberculosis.

This clone was counted a single time. The gene calls are TRBV5-1 and TRBJ1-5; 12 bases match TRBD1. The germline gives CDR1 SGHRS, CDR2 YFSETQ. There are 15 residues in the CDR3. After removal of 7 bases from V and 7 bases from J, the junction contained 9 bases not matched to a gene. The CDR3 region has the DNA TGCGCCAGCTCCCCGGGACAGGGGGCCAGACAGCCCCAGCATTTT. It yields the protein CASSPGQGARQPQHF.

The chain combines TRBV9 with TRBJ2-1; the match to TRBD1 covers 8 bases. Trimming at V came to 4 bases and at J to 9 bases, leaving 9 bases not matched to a gene. The CDR3 length is 14 residues. Germline V gene data show CDR1 as SGDLS and CDR2 as YYNGEE. The CDR3 is CASSPLLTGAEQFF. The CDR3 nucleotides read TGTGCCAGCAGCCCCCTCCTGACAGGGGCTGAGCAGTTCTTC.